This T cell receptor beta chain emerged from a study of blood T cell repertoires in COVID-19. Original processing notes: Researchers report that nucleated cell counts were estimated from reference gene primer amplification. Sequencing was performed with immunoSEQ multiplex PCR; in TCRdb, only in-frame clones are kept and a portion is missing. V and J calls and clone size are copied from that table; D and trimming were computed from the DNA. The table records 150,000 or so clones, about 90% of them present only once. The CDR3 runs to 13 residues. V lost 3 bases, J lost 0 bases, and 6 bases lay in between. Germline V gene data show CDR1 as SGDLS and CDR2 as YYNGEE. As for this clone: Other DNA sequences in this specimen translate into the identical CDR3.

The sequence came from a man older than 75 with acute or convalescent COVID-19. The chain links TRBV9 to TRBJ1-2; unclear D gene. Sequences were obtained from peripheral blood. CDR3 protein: CASSGTANYGYTF. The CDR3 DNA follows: TGTGCCAGCAGCGGAACAGCTAACTATGGCTACACCTTC.